Presented here are 16 T cell receptor beta chains from one specimen sequenced in a study of T cell repertoires in cytomegalovirus infection. TCRdb redid the calling of the reads with MiXCR, one entry per CDR3 protein. The sample has approximately 180,000 distinct CDR3 sequences; 15% to 20% are singletons. The sample consisted of PBMCs. These receptors all stem from a human donor in good health (CMV status not recorded). Some clones in this sample may be carry-over from other donors' samples.

A word on this clonotype: With a much larger clone just one base away, this may be a read error. The chain employs TRBV6-8 and TRBJ2-4; D is unclear. The germline V gene has CDR1 MNHGY and CDR2 SAAAGT. V gave up 7 bases and J gave up 1 base, with 11 bases separating them. The CDR3 totals 14 residues. The CDR3 DNA reads as TGTGCCAGCACTTTGTATCGCGCCAAAAACATTCAGTACTTC. Translated: CASTLYRAKNIQYF.

This clonotype was seen at least ten times. The rearrangement links TRBV7-2 to TRBJ1-4, with D tentatively TRBD1 (6 bases). V was clipped by 5 bases and J by 4 bases, with 11 bases between them. Germline values: CDR1 SGHTA, CDR2 FQGNSA. The CDR3 consists of 14 residues. DNA of the CDR3: TGTGCCAGCAGCCACCCGGGACATAATGAAAAACTGTTTTTT. Its protein product is CASSHPGHNEKLFF.

This clonotype was seen ten or more times. The chain recombines TRBV6-2 or TRBV6-3 with TRBJ2-7; the D gene could be TRBD1 or TRBD2 (6 bases each). The V end lost 4 bases, the J end lost 4 bases, and 17 bases lay between the germline ends. The CDR3 is 15 amino acids. Germline V gene sequence: CDR1 MNHEY, CDR2 SVGEGT. The CDR3 reads CASSFRGDGPYEQYF. Written as DNA, the CDR3 is TGTGCCAGCAGTTTTAGGGGGGACGGGCCGTACGAGCAGTACTTC.

About this clonotype itself: A read error is possible here, since a much larger clone lies one base away. The chain joins TRBV29-1 to TRBJ2-3; D uncertain. Germline assignment: CDR1 SQVTM and CDR2 ANQGSEA. The CDR3 covers 14 residues. V lost 0 bases and J 8 bases, leaving 15 bases between the germline ends. In DNA, the CDR3 is TGCAGCGTTGAAGATATTAGGTCCTTTGGTACGCAGTATTTT. Its protein is CSVEDIRSFGTQYF.

This clonotype was observed many times. The chain recombines TRBV12-3 or TRBV12-4 with TRBJ2-1; 10 bases are shared with TRBD2. The CDR3 is 18 amino acids. Trimming removed 4 bases from V and 4 bases from J; junction bases left unmatched: 13. CDR3 loop: CASSSTSGVGGRYNEQFF. The CDR3 bases are TGTGCCAGCAGTTCCACTAGCGGGGTGGGGGGAAGATACAATGAGCAGTTCTTC.

The genes are TRBV6-2 or TRBV6-3 and TRBJ1-4, with D possibly being TRBD1 (5 bases). Trimming took 4 bases from V and 6 from J, leaving 12 bases between them. The germline gives CDR1 MNHEY, CDR2 SVGEGT. The CDR3 runs to 14 residues. CDR3: CASSWAGLDEKLFF. The CDR3 bases are TGTGCCAGCAGTTGGGCGGGACTTGATGAAAAACTGTTTTTT.

In its sample, this clonotype was seen a few times. The chain uses TRBV6-2 or TRBV6-3 and TRBJ2-1; TRBD1 might be the D (6 bases). This CDR3 has 12 amino acids. The germline gives CDR1 MNHEY, CDR2 SVGEGT. The V end was cut by 6 bases, the J end by 6 bases, with 9 bases between. CDR3 coding DNA: TGTGCCAGCAGAAGGACAGTCAATGAGCAGTTCTTC. Its protein product is CASRRTVNEQFF.

This clonotype was observed a few times. V usage is TRBV28 and J usage is TRBJ2-1, with TRBD2 matching over 9 bases. The CDR3 spans 14 residues. The V and J ends lost 1 base and 8 bases, in that order; junction bases with no gene match: 3. Germline V gene lookup returns CDR1 MDHEN and CDR2 SYDVKM. The CDR3 coding sequence is TGTGCCAGCAGTTTATCGGGACTAGCCCATGAGCAGTTCTTC. Protein: CASSLSGLAHEQFF.

This clonotype has a single count. A read error may explain this, as a much larger clone is one base away. The rearrangement links TRBV7-3 to TRBJ1-1; 9 nucleotides agree with TRBD1. This CDR3 is 17 amino acids long. Germline values: CDR1 SGHTA, CDR2 FQGTGA. J was trimmed by 4 bases and V by 6 bases; bases with no gene match: 15. The CDR3 loop reads CASRVDRGKSRGTEAFF. For the CDR3, the DNA is TGTGCCAGCAGAGTGGACAGGGGAAAGAGTAGGGGCACTGAAGCTTTCTTT. The variable domain in full, completed from reference TRBV7-3 and TRBJ1-1, reads GAGVSQTPSNKVTEKGKYVELRCDPISGHTALYWYRQSLGQGPEFLIYFQGTGAADDSGLPNDRFFAVRPEGSVSTLKIQRTERGDSAVYLCASRVDRGKSRGTEAFFGQGTRLTVV.

The V gene is TRBV19, the J gene TRBJ1-2; D remains unclear. From germline, CDR1 is LNHDA and CDR2 SQIVND (reference sequence). The V end was cut by 6 bases, the J end by 6 bases, with 20 bases between. The CDR3 totals 15 residues. The CDR3 DNA follows: TGTGCCAGTAGAAGTTCAGGCGGTGGTTTACATGGCTACACCTTC. This translates into CASRSSGGGLHGYTF.

CDR3 in DNA: TGTGCCAGCAGCTTAACCCCACACACAGATACGCAGTATTTT. It codes for CASSLTPHTDTQYF. The gene calls are TRBV7-3 and TRBJ2-3; no clear D gene. The V end lost 0 bases, the J end lost 2 bases, and 6 bases lay between the germline ends. The germline CDR1 and CDR2 sequences are SGHTA and FQGTGA. The CDR3 contains 14 residues.

The table lists this clonotype with many counts. V usage is TRBV7-8 and J usage is TRBJ1-6; 7 positions agree with TRBD1. The CDR3 covers 15 residues. From germline, CDR1 is SGHVS and CDR2 FQNEAQ. With V trimmed by 2 bases and J by 9 bases, 7 bases remained unmatched. The CDR3 nucleotides are TGTGCCAGCAGCTTAATCCGACAGGGCGGTTCACCCCTCCACTTT. The encoded protein is CASSLIRQGGSPLHF.

This sequence joins TRBV7-2 and TRBJ2-5; D not certain. Germline loops: CDR1 SGHTA, CDR2 FQGNSA. V was trimmed by 5 bases and J by 1 base, leaving 11 bases between them. This CDR3 region has 14 residues. The CDR3: CASSPPGSQETQYF. The CDR3 bases are TGTGCCAGCAGCCCCCCGGGCAGCCAAGAGACCCAGTACTTC.

This clonotype has at least ten counts. The chain uses TRBV25-1 and TRBJ1-2; 11 bases map to TRBD1. CDR1 is MGHDK and CDR2 is SYGVNS in the germline V gene. The CDR3 is 15 residues long. Trimming at V came to 3 bases and at J to 4 bases, leaving 4 bases not matched to a gene. In nucleotides, the CDR3 is TGTGCCAGCAGTGATTGGACAGGGGGCGTCTATGGCTACACCTTC. This codes for CASSDWTGGVYGYTF.

This clonotype was observed a handful of times. The chain has TRBV5-5 and TRBJ1-5, with unresolved D. Trimming cost V 4 bases and J 1 base, with 12 bases left between them. Germline CDR1 reads SGHKS; CDR2 reads YYEKEE (reference sequence). The length of the CDR3 is 15 residues. CDR3 sequence reads: CASSNGRESNQPQHF. In nucleotides, the CDR3 is TGTGCCAGCAGCAACGGCCGGGAGAGCAATCAGCCCCAGCATTTT. Full variable domain (outside the CDR3, taken from reference TRBV5-5 and TRBJ1-5): DAGVTQSPTHLIKTRGQQVTLRCSPISGHKSVSWYQQVLGQGPQFIFQYYEKEERGRGNFPDRFSARQFPNYSSELNVNALLLGDSALYLCASSNGRESNQPQHFGDGTRLSIL.

The gene calls are TRBV4-3 and TRBJ2-2, with D perhaps TRBD1 (7 bases). Germline V gene lookup returns CDR1 LGHNA and CDR2 YSLEER. This CDR3 contains 21 residues. The V gene lost 0 bases and the J gene lost 1 base, with 24 bases spanning the gap. The CDR3 loop is CASSQDFSGGGGWGNTGELFF. The CDR3 DNA follows: TGCGCCAGCAGCCAAGATTTCAGCGGAGGAGGGGGCTGGGGGAACACCGGGGAGCTGTTTTTT.